This T cell receptor (beta chain) originates from a study of blood T cell repertoires in COVID-19. Study overall: Sites in the United States, Italy and Spain provided acute and convalescent COVID-19 samples.

The V gene end was trimmed by 5 bases and the J gene end by 2 bases; junction bases not matched to a gene: 5. Germline V gene sequence: CDR1 LGHNA, CDR2 YSLEER. The CDR3 has 14 amino acids. In the authors' methods: Reference gene primer amplification in the assay estimated nucleated cell counts. Produced via immunoSEQ multiplex PCR; TCRdb's table is partial and in-frame only. From that table come the V and J calls and clone size; the DNA was used to work out D and trimming. The sample lists around 310,000 clones; roughly 90% were seen once. The clonotype was recovered from a woman aged 40-49 years with COVID-19, enrolled during active disease. The sequenced material came from peripheral blood. The V and J genes are TRBV4-3 and TRBJ1-2; 7 bases are shared with TRBD1. CDR3 bases: TGCGCCAGCAGCGCGGACAGGAGCAACTATGGCTACACCTTC. Its protein product is CASSADRSNYGYTF.